This TCR beta chain is from a study of OX40 agonist ivuxolimab in advanced cancers. Study at large: At doses from 0.01 to 10 mg/kg, patients were given intravenous ivuxolimab every 2 weeks. Patients with prior anti-PD-1, anti-PD-L1 or anti-CTLA-4 therapy were eligible; less than 50% had some. Partial responses were achieved by three patients, one with hepatocellular carcinoma and two with cutaneous melanoma.

Findings of the study overall: Expanded clones were, on average, more numerous in CD8+ T cells than in CD4+.

Clones were sequenced by immunoSEQ multiplex PCR, and TCRdb holds only the in-frame ones, with some missing. The table includes about 60,000 clones, around 90% detected once. V dropped 4 bases and J dropped 7; count of bases not matched to a gene: 13. CDR1 is SGHRS, CDR2 YFSETQ, per germline. The CDR3 spans 16 residues. Note on this clone: Its antigen is not identified.

This clonotype was obtained from an adult with an advanced solid tumor such as melanoma, head and neck, liver or kidney cancer. The sample consisted of CD4+ or CD8+ T cells sorted from blood, taken in a trial of the OX40 agonist ivuxolimab. This sequence joins TRBV5-1 and TRBJ2-4; 8 bases are shared with TRBD1. The CDR3 DNA reads TGCGCCAGCAGCCCCAAACTCGGACAGGGCAAGAACATTCAGTACTTC. It is translated as CASSPKLGQGKNIQYF.